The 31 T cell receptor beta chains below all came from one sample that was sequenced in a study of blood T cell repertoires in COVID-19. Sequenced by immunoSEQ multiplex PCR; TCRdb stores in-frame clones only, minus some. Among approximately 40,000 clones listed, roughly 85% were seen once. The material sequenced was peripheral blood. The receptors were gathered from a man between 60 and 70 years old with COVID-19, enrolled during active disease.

The CDR3 DNA follows: TGTGCCACCTCCGTTGGGGGGAAGGAAAAACTGTTTTTT. It is translated as CATSVGGKEKLFF. The V gene is TRBV7-2, the J gene TRBJ1-4, with a tentative D call TRBD1 (5 bases). The germline V gene has CDR1 SGHTA and CDR2 FQGNSA. V was cut by 10 bases and J by 8 bases, with 17 bases left in between. CDR3 size: 13 residues.

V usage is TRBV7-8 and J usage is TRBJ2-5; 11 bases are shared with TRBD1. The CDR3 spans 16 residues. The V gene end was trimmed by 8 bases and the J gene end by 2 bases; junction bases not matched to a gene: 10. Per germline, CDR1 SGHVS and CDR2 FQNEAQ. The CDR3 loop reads CASYTGQGDKQETQYF. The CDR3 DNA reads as TGTGCCAGCTATACGGGACAGGGGGACAAACAAGAGACCCAGTACTTC.

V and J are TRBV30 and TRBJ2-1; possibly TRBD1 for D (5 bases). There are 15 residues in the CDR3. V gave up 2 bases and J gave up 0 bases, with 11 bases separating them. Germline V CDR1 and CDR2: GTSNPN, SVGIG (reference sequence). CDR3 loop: CAWSTTASSYNEQFF. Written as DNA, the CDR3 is TGTGCCTGGAGTACGACAGCGAGCTCCTACAATGAGCAGTTCTTC.

CDR3 amino acids: CASSPRTGANNSPLHF. In DNA form, the CDR3 reads TGTGCCAGCAGTCCGCGGACAGGGGCAAATAATTCACCCCTCCACTTT. The gene calls are TRBV28 and TRBJ1-6; 9 bases map to TRBD1. The CDR3 totals 16 residues. The germline gives CDR1 MDHEN, CDR2 SYDVKM. V lost 5 bases to trimming and J lost 5 bases; unmatched junction nucleotides: 7.

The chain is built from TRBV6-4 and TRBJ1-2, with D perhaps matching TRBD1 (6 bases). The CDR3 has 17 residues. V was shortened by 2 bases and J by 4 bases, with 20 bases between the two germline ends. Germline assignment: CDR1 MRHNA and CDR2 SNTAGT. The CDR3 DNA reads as TGTGCCAGCAGTGACCATAGCAGGGGCATATCCTCCTATGGCTACACCTTC. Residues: CASSDHSRGISSYGYTF.

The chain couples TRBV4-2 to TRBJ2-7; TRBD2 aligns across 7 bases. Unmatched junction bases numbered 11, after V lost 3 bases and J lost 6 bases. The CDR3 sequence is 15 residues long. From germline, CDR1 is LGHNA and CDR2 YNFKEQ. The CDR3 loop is CASSHGGTVGGEQYF. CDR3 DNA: TGTGCCAGCAGCCACGGGGGGACGGTTGGGGGCGAGCAGTACTTC.

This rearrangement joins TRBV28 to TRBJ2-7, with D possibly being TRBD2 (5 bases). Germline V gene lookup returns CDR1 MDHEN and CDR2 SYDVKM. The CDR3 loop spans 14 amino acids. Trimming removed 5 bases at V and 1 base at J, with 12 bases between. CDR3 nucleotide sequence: TGTGCCAGCAGTGCAAGGCGGGCGTCCTACGAGCAGTACTTC. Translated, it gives CASSARRASYEQYF.

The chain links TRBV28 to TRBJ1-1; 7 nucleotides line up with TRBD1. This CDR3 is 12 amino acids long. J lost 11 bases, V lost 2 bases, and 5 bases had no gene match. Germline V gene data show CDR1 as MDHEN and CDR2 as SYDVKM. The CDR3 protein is CASSLRTGRAFF. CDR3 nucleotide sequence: TGTGCCAGCAGTTTAAGGACAGGCCGGGCTTTCTTT. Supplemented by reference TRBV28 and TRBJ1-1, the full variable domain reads DVKVTQSSRYLVKRTGEKVFLECVQDMDHENMFWYRQDPGLGLRLIYFSYDVKMKEKGDIPEGYSVSREKKERFSLILESASTNQTSMYLCASSLRTGRAFFGQGTRLTVV.

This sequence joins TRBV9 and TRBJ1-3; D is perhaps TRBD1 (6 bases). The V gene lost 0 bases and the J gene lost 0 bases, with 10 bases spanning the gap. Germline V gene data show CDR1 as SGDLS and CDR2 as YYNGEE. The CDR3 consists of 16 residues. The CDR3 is CASSVAGGPSGNTIYF. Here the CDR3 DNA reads TGTGCCAGCAGCGTAGCGGGGGGGCCCTCTGGAAACACCATATATTTT. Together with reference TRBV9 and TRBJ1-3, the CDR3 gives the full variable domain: DSGVTQTPKHLITATGQRVTLRCSPRSGDLSVYWYQQSLDQGLQFLIQYYNGEERAKGNILERFSAQQFPDLHSELNLSSLELGDSALYFCASSVAGGPSGNTIYFGEGSWLTVV.

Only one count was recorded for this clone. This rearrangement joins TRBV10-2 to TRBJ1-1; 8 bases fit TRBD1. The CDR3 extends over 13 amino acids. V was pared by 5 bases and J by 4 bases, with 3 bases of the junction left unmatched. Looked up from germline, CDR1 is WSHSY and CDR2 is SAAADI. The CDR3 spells CASSRQGTTEAFF. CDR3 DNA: TGCGCCAGCAGTCGACAGGGGACCACTGAAGCTTTCTTT.

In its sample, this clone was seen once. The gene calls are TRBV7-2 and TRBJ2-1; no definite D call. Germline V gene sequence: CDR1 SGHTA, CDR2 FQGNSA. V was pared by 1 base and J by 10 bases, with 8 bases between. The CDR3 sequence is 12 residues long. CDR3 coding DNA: TGTGCCAGCAGCTTAGGGCGGTGGGAGCAGTTCTTC. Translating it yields CASSLGRWEQFF.

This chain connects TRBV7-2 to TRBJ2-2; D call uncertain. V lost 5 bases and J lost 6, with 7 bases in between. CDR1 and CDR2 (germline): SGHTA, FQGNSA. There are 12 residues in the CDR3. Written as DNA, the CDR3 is TGTGCCAGCAGCCGTAGCCCCGGGGAGCTGTTTTTT. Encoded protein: CASSRSPGELFF.

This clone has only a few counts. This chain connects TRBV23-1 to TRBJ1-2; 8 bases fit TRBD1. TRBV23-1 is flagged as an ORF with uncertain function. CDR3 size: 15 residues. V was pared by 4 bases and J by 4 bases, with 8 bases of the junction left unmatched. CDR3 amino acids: CASSPGTGAGYGYTF. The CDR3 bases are TGCGCCAGCAGTCCCGGGACAGGAGCAGGCTATGGCTACACCTTC.

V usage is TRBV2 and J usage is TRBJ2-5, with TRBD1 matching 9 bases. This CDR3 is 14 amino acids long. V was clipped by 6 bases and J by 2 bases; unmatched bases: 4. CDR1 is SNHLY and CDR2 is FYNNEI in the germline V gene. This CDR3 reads CASSRTGVQETQYF. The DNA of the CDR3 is TGTGCCAGCAGCCGGACAGGGGTGCAAGAGACCCAGTACTTC.

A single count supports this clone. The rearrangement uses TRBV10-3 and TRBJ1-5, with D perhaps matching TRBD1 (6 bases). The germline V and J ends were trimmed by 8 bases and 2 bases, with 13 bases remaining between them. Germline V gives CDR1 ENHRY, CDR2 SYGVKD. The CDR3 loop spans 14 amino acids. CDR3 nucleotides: TGTGCCATCTCCAAGGCAGGGGGCAATCAGCCCCAGCATTTT. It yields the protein CAISKAGGNQPQHF.

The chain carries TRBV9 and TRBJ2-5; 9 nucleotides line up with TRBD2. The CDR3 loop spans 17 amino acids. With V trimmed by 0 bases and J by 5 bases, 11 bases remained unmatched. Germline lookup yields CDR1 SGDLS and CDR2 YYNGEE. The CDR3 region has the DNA TGTGCCAGCAGCGTAGAAGGTAGAGCGGGAGGTGGGGAGACCCAGTACTTC. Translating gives CASSVEGRAGGGETQYF.

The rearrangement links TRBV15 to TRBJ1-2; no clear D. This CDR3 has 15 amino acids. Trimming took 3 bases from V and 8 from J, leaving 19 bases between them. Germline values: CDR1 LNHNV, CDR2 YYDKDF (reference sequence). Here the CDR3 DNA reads TGTGCCACCAGCAGCCGATCCGGGAGTCCGATGGGCTACACCTTC. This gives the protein CATSSRSGSPMGYTF.

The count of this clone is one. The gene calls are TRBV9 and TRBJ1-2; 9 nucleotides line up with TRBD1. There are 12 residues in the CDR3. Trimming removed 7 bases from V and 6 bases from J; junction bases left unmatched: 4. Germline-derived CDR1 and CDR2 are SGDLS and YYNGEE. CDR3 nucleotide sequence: TGTGCCAGCGCTAGGACAGGGGATGGCTACACCTTC. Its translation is CASARTGDGYTF.

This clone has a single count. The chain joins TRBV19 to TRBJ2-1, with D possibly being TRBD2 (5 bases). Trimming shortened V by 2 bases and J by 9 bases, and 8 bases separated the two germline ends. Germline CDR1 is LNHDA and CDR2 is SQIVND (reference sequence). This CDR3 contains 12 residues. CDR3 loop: CASSINAGEQFF. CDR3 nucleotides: TGTGCCAGTAGTATAAATGCGGGTGAGCAGTTCTTC.

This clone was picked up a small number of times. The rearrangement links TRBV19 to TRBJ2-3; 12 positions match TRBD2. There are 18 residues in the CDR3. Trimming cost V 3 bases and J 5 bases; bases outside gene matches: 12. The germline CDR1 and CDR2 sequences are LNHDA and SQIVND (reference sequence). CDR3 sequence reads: CASSMLLRLAGVEDTQYF. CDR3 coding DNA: TGTGCCAGTAGTATGTTGCTGAGACTAGCGGGAGTGGAAGATACGCAGTATTTT.

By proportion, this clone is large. CDR3 nucleotide sequence: TGTGCCAGCAGCTTAGATCTAGGGCAGGACTTAAATGGCTACACCTTC. This translates into CASSLDLGQDLNGYTF. J is TRBJ1-2 and V is TRBV11-2; no firm D call. Germline loops: CDR1 SGHAT, CDR2 FQNNGV. Between the trimmed V and J ends, which lost 0 bases and 6 bases, there was a span of 17 bases. This CDR3 has 16 amino acids.

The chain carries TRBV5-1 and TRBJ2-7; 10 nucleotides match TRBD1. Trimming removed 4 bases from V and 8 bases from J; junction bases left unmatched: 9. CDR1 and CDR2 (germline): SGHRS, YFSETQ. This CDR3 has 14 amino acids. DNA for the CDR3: TGCGCCAGCAGCCCCGGGACAGGGGACTCACAGCAGTACTTC. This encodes CASSPGTGDSQQYF. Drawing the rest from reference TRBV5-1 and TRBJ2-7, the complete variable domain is KAGVTQTPRYLIKTRGQQVTLSCSPISGHRSVSWYQQTPGQGLQFLFEYFSETQRNKGNFPGRFSGRQFSNSRSEMNVSTLELGDSALYLCASSPGTGDSQQYFGPGTRLTVT.

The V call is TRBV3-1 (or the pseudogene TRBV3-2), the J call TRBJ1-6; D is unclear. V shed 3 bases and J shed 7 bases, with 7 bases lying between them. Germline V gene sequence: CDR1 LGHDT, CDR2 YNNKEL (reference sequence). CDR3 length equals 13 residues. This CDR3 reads CASSHQANSPLHF. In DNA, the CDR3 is TGTGCCAGCAGCCACCAGGCCAATTCACCCCTCCACTTT.

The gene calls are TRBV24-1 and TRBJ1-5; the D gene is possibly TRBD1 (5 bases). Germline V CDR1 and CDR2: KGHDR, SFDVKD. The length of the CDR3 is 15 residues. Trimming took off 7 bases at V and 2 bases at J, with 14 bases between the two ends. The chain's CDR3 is CATSDSGMGNQPQHF. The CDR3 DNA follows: TGTGCCACCAGCGACTCAGGGATGGGCAATCAGCCCCAGCATTTT.

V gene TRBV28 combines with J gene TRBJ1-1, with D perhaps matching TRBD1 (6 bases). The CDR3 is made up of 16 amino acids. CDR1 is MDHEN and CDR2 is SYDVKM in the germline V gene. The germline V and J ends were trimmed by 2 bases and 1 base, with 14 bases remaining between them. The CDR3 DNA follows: TGTGCCAGCAGTTTAGGGGGGGGCACCAAGAACACTGAAGCTTTCTTT. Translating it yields CASSLGGGTKNTEAFF.

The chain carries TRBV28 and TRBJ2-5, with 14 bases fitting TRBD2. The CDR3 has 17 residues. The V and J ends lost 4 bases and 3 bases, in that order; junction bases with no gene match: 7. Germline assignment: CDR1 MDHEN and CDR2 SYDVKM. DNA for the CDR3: TGTGCCAGCAGTTCCAGGACTAGCGGGAGGCAGGAAGAGACCCAGTACTTC. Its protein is CASSSRTSGRQEETQYF.

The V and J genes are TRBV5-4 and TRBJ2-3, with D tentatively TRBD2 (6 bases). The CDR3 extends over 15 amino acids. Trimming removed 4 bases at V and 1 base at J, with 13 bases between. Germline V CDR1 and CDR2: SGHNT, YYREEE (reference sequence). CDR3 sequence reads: CASSPEWGGTDTQYF. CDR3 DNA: TGTGCCAGCAGCCCAGAATGGGGGGGCACAGATACGCAGTATTTT.

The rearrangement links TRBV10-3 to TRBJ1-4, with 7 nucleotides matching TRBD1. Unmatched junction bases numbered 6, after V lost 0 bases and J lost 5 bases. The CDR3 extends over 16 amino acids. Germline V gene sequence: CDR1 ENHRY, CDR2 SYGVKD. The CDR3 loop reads CAISESPGGKNEKLFF. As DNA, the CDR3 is TGTGCCATCAGTGAGTCGCCAGGGGGAAAGAATGAAAAACTGTTTTTT.

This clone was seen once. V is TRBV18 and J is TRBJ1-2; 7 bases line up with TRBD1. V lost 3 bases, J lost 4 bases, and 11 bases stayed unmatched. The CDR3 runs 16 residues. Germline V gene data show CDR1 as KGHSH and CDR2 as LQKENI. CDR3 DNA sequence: TGTGCCAGCTCACCGGCGGGACAGCCCACTTTCTATGGCTACACCTTC. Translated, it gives CASSPAGQPTFYGYTF.

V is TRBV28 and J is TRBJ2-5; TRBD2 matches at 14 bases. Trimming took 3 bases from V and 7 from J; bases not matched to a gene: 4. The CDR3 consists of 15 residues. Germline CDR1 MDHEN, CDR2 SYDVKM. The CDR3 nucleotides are TGTGCCAGCAGTTTGGGGACTAGCGGGAGAGGGACCCAGTACTTC. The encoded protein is CASSLGTSGRGTQYF.

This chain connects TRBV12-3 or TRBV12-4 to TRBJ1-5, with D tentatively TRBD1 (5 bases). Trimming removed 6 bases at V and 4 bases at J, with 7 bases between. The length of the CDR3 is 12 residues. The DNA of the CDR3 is TGTGCCAGCAGGCGGGGGAATCAGCCCCAGCATTTT. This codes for CASRRGNQPQHF.